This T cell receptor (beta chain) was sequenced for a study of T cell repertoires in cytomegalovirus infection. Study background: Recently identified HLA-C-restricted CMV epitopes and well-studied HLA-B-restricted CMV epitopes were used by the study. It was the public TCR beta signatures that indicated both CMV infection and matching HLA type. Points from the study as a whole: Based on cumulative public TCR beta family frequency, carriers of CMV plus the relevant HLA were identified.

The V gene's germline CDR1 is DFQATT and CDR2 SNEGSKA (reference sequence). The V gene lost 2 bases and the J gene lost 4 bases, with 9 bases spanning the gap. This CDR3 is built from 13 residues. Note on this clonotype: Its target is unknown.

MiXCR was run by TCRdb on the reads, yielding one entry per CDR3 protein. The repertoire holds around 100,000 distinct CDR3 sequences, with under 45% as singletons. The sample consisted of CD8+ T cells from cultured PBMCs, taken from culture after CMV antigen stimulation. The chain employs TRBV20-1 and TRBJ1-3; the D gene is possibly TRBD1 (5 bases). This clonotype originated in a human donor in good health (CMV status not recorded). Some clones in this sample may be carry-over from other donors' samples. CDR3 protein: CSARKGDGNTIYF. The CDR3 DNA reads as TGCAGTGCTAGAAAAGGGGACGGAAACACCATATATTTT.